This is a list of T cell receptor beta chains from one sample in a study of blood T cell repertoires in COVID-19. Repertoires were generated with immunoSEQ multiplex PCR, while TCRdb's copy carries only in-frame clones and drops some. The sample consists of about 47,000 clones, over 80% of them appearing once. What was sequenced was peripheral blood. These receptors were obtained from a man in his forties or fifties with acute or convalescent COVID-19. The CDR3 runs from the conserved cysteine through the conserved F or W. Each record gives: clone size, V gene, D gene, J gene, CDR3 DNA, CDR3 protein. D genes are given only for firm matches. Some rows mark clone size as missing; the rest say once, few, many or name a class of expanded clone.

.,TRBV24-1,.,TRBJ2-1,TGTGCCACCAGTGATCTGCGACAGGAGAACAATGAGCAGTTCTTC,CATSDLRQENNEQFF
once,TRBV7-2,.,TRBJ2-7,TGTGCCAGCAGCTTATACTATCACATAGGCCGGGAGCAGTACTTC,CASSLYYHIGREQYF
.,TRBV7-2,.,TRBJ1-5,TGTGCCAGCAACTCAGGGGATCTGGGTCAGCCCCAGCATTTT,CASNSGDLGQPQHF
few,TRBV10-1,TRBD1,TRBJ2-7,TGCGCCAGCAGTGAGACCCTGGGACAGGCCGTATACGAGCAGTACTTC,CASSETLGQAVYEQYF
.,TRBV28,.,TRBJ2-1,TGTGCCAGCAGTTTATTGCGGAATGAGCAGTTCTTC,CASSLLRNEQFF
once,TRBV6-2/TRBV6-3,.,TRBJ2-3,TGTGCCAGCAGTTACTCGGCGGAGCCCACAGATACGCAGTATTTT,CASSYSAEPTDTQYF
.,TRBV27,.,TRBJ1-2,TGTGCCAGCAGTTCACCCCAGGGTAGCTATGGCTACACCTTC,CASSSPQGSYGYTF
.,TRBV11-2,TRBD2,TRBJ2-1,TGTGCCAGCCATCAACTGGCGGGAGTTTCCCTAGGGTCCTACAATGAGCAGTTCTTC,CASHQLAGVSLGSYNEQFF
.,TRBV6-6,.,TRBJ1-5,TGTGCCAGCACCGAGGGATATCAGCCCCAGCATTTT,CASTEGYQPQHF
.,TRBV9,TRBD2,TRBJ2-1,TGTGCCAGCAGCGTAGGAACGGGAGGGCCCTACAATGAGCAGTTCTTC,CASSVGTGGPYNEQFF
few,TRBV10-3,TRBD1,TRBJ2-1,TGTGCCATCAGTGAATACTCCAGGGGGCGCTACAATGAGCAGTTCTTC,CAISEYSRGRYNEQFF
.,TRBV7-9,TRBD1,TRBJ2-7,TGTGCCAGCAGCCGGTCGGGCAGGGGGCGTCTCGAGCAGTACTTC,CASSRSGRGRLEQYF
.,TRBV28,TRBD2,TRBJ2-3,TGTGCCAGCAAGGCTAGCGGAAACACAGATACGCAGTATTTT,CASKASGNTDTQYF
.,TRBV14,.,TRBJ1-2,TGTGCCAGCAGCCAAGATCGTAGGGGGTTCTATGGCTACACCTTC,CASSQDRRGFYGYTF
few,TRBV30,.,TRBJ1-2,TGTGCCTGGAGCGACAGGACAAACTATGGCTACACCTTC,CAWSDRTNYGYTF
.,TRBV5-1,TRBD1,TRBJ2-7,TGCGCCAGCAGCTCCAGGGGGTTTGGCTACGAGCAGTACTTC,CASSSRGFGYEQYF
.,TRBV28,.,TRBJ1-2,TGTGCCAGCAGTTCCCTCTATGGCTACACCTTC,CASSSLYGYTF
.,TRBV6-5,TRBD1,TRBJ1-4,TGTGCCAGCAGTTCACCAGGGGGTGCTGGTGAAAAACTGTTTTTT,CASSSPGGAGEKLFF
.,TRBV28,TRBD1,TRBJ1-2,TGTGCCAGCAGGGCCGGAACCCTCGCGACAGGGCCCCCTAACTATGGCTACACCTTC,CASRAGTLATGPPNYGYTF